The 23 T cell receptor beta chains reported below all come from one sample, sequenced in a study of CD8+CD57+ T cells in acquired aplastic anemia. Genomic DNA templated the TCR beta VDJ and CDR3 profiling. TCRdb re-called the reads through MiXCR, storing one row per CDR3 protein. The sample lists about 130,000 distinct CDR3 sequences; roughly 40% were seen once. Sequencing was carried out using sorted CD4+, CD8+, or CD8+CD57+ T cells (not recorded which) from PBMCs. These TCRs come from a human donor in good health, serving as a control.

This clonotype appeared many times. This chain joins TRBV6-1 and TRBJ1-1; no clear D gene. The CDR3 totals 12 residues. V was trimmed by 6 bases and J by 7 bases, leaving 12 bases between them. Germline CDR1 MNHNS, CDR2 SASEGT. CDR3 amino acids: CASSLLDGEAFF. The CDR3 DNA sequence: TGTGCCAGCAGCCTTTTGGACGGTGAAGCTTTCTTT.

In this sample, this clonotype turned up many times. The chain is built from TRBV2 and TRBJ2-7; 7 nucleotides align to TRBD2. Germline V lookup: CDR1 SNHLY, CDR2 FYNNEI. The CDR3 loop spans 14 amino acids. V shed 7 bases and J 2 bases; nucleotides not matched to a gene: 8. The CDR3 sequence: CASTKGGSTYEQYF. In DNA, the CDR3 is TGTGCCAGCACCAAGGGCGGGAGTACCTACGAGCAGTACTTC.

The J gene is TRBJ1-5, the V gene TRBV24-1, with 7 bases that match TRBD1. Germline V gene sequence: CDR1 KGHDR, CDR2 SFDVKD. After removal of 3 bases from V and 10 bases from J, the junction contained 8 bases not matched to a gene. The CDR3 covers 14 residues. This CDR3 is CATSDSSGQRPQHF. The CDR3 DNA sequence: TGTGCCACCAGTGATAGTTCGGGACAGAGACCCCAGCATTTT.

Turning to this clonotype: This may be a read error: a much more frequent sequence differs by one nucleotide. This chain links TRBV18 with TRBJ2-3; D is unresolved. Germline V lookup: CDR1 KGHSH, CDR2 LQKENI. CDR3 length: 12 amino acids. V shed 7 bases and J shed 2 bases, with 7 bases lying between them. The CDR3, as DNA: TGTGCCAGCTTACCCGACACAGATACGCAGTATTTT. Translating it yields CASLPDTDTQYF.

This clonotype came up many times. This sequence joins TRBV19 and TRBJ2-1; the D gene is possibly TRBD2 (6 bases). V lost 1 base to trimming and J lost 4 bases, with 11 bases between them. Germline CDR1 LNHDA, CDR2 SQIVND (reference sequence). The CDR3 covers 15 residues. The CDR3: CASSIGGRIYNEQFF. The CDR3 nucleotides are TGTGCCAGTAGTATAGGAGGGAGGATATACAATGAGCAGTTCTTC.

This clonotype was seen repeatedly, ten times or more. This chain joins TRBV19 and TRBJ1-5, with unresolved D. This CDR3 is built from 15 residues. CDR1 is LNHDA and CDR2 is SQIVND in the germline V gene (reference sequence). The V gene lost 7 bases and the J gene lost 0 bases, with 13 bases spanning the gap. Written as DNA, the CDR3 is TGTGCCAGTAAATTCGGGCATAATAGCAATCAGCCCCAGCATTTT. This gives the protein CASKFGHNSNQPQHF. Drawing the rest from reference TRBV19 and TRBJ1-5, the complete variable domain is DGGITQSPKYLFRKEGQNVTLSCEQNLNHDAMYWYRQDPGQGLRLIYYSQIVNDFQKGDIAEGYSVSREKKESFPLTVTSAQKNPTAFYLCASKFGHNSNQPQHFGDGTRLSIL.

This clonotype has just a few counts. The chain recombines TRBV4-2 with TRBJ2-1; TRBD2 matches at 15 bases. This CDR3 is built from 17 residues. From germline, CDR1 is LGHNA and CDR2 YNFKEQ. Losses at the gene ends were 1 base for V and 10 bases for J; bases not matched to a gene: 8. Here the CDR3 reads CASSQASGTSGGLEQFF. DNA for the CDR3: TGTGCCAGCAGCCAAGCATCCGGGACTAGCGGGGGGCTAGAGCAGTTCTTC.

V is TRBV11-2 and J is TRBJ1-1, with TRBD1 matching 9 bases. V gave up 0 bases and J gave up 4 bases; unmatched junction bases: 3. CDR3 size: 15 residues. Germline V gene data show CDR1 as SGHAT and CDR2 as FQNNGV. CDR3 DNA sequence: TGTGCCAGCAGCTTAGAAGAGACAGGGGGCACTGAAGCTTTCTTT. It yields the protein CASSLEETGGTEAFF.

The rearrangement uses TRBV9 and TRBJ1-2, with D maybe TRBD1 (5 bases). V gave up 4 bases and J gave up 6 bases, with 19 bases separating them. This CDR3 has 15 amino acids. The germline CDR1 and CDR2 sequences are SGDLS and YYNGEE. The CDR3 spells CASSPMGDGQHGYTF. CDR3 sequence (DNA): TGTGCCAGCAGCCCGATGGGGGACGGGCAACATGGCTACACCTTC. Combining the CDR3 with reference TRBV9 and TRBJ1-2 gives the whole variable domain DSGVTQTPKHLITATGQRVTLRCSPRSGDLSVYWYQQSLDQGLQFLIQYYNGEERAKGNILERFSAQQFPDLHSELNLSSLELGDSALYFCASSPMGDGQHGYTFGSGTRLTVV.

This chain links TRBV20-1 with TRBJ2-7, with D perhaps matching TRBD1 or TRBD2 (5 bases each). Germline V gene data show CDR1 as DFQATT and CDR2 as SNEGSKA (reference sequence). The germline V and J ends were trimmed by 8 bases and 2 bases, with 13 bases remaining between them. The CDR3 is made up of 12 amino acids. CDR3 in amino acids: CSIGTEAYEQYF. Written as DNA, the CDR3 is TGCAGTATAGGGACGGAAGCCTACGAGCAGTACTTC.

This clonotype was found many times. CDR3 sequence: CASQLVSEQFF. CDR3 sequence (DNA): TGTGCCAGCCAACTAGTGTCTGAGCAGTTCTTC. The V gene is TRBV12-3 or TRBV12-4, the J gene TRBJ2-1, with a tentative D call TRBD2 (5 bases). The length of the CDR3 is 11 residues. V was shortened by 8 bases and J by 9 bases, with 11 bases between the two germline ends.

V gene TRBV19 combines with J gene TRBJ1-5; 8 bases are a match to TRBD1. From germline, CDR1 is LNHDA and CDR2 SQIVND (reference sequence). The CDR3 has 14 residues. The ends lost 5 bases at V and 6 bases at J; junction bases unmatched: 6. CDR3 DNA sequence: TGTGCCAGTAGTGTGGACAGGGAGGTTCAGCCCCAGCATTTT. Its translation: CASSVDREVQPQHF.

This clonotype was detected many times. The rearrangement links TRBV5-5 to TRBJ1-2; TRBD1 agrees at 9 bases. Germline V gene data show CDR1 as SGHKS and CDR2 as YYEKEE (reference sequence). The CDR3 length is 16 residues. V shed 2 bases and J 8 bases; nucleotides not matched to a gene: 13. CDR3 residues: CASSLLQGAPLGGYTF. The CDR3, as DNA: TGTGCCAGCAGCTTACTACAGGGGGCTCCTCTAGGCGGCTACACCTTC.

The gene calls are TRBV29-1 and TRBJ1-2; 9 bases match TRBD1. Germline V gene lookup returns CDR1 SQVTM and CDR2 ANQGSEA. The CDR3 has 13 residues. V gave up 5 bases and J gave up 8 bases; unmatched junction bases: 9. This chain's CDR3 is CSVSGTGREGYTF. The CDR3 coding sequence is TGCAGCGTTTCCGGGACAGGGCGGGAAGGCTACACCTTC.

V gene TRBV29-1 combines with J gene TRBJ1-2; the D is unclear. Trimming pared 3 bases from V and 8 bases from J, leaving 4 bases between. There are 9 residues in the CDR3. CDR1 and CDR2 from the germline V gene are SQVTM and ANQGSEA. The DNA for the CDR3 is TGCAGCGTTGACATCGGCTACACCTTC. It is translated as CSVDIGYTF.

The chain couples TRBV5-1 to TRBJ1-2; no reliable D call. Germline CDR1 is SGHRS and CDR2 is YFSETQ. This CDR3 has 14 residues. Trimming took 0 bases from V and 4 from J, leaving 10 bases between them. The CDR3 DNA sequence: TGCGCCAGCAGCTTGGATGGGCAGGTCTATGGCTACACCTTC. Its protein product is CASSLDGQVYGYTF.

V and J are TRBV19 and TRBJ1-3; a possible D gene is TRBD1 (6 bases). The ends were cut back, 4 bases at V and 2 bases at J, with 12 bases in the middle. This CDR3 is 15 amino acids long. Germline CDR1 LNHDA, CDR2 SQIVND (reference sequence). The CDR3 spells CASSTTGSPGNTIYF. The DNA for the CDR3 is TGTGCCAGTAGTACCACAGGGTCCCCTGGAAACACCATATATTTT.

This clonotype was detected only a few times. CDR3 nucleotide sequence: TGCGCCAGCAGTGAGTCCGGTAGCGGGAGAACCGGGGAGCTGTTTTTT. Protein: CASSESGSGRTGELFF. The chain couples TRBV10-2 to TRBJ2-2, with 9 bases that match TRBD2. The CDR3 length is 16 residues. V trimming: 0 bases; J trimming: 5 bases; junction bases outside the gene matches: 4. The germline gives CDR1 WSHSY, CDR2 SAAADI.

This clonotype was observed many times. This chain connects TRBV14 to TRBJ1-1, with D perhaps TRBD1 (6 bases). V was clipped by 6 bases and J by 7 bases, with 18 bases between them. The CDR3 loop spans 14 amino acids. In germline, CDR1 is SGHDN, CDR2 FVKESK. The CDR3 region is CASRLLGGVSEAFF. As DNA, the CDR3 is TGTGCCAGCAGACTACTAGGGGGTGTTAGTGAAGCTTTCTTT.

This clonotype was seen only once. This is likely a read error, given that the CDR3 carries no conserved phenylalanine or tryptophan at its end. Because the CDR3's place on the DNA is in doubt, the DNA is left out and the CDR3 is given as listed by TCRdb. The chain recombines TRBV18 with TRBJ2-1; the table gives TRBD1 as D, unverified against the DNA. Germline CDR1 reads KGHSH; CDR2 reads LQKENI. Including both end residues, the CDR3 is 13 amino acids long. The CDR3 is CASSPDRDNEQVL.

This clonotype is classed as medium-sized (0.01 to 0.1%). V gene TRBV24-1 combines with J gene TRBJ1-2; D call uncertain. The length of the CDR3 is 14 residues. V lost 1 base, J lost 6 bases, and 11 bases lay in between. Germline V gives CDR1 KGHDR, CDR2 SFDVKD. The DNA for the CDR3 is TGTGCCACCAGTGATTTCGGGGATGGGAATGGCTACACCTTC. It is translated as CATSDFGDGNGYTF.

In regard to this clonotype: Germline is not matched at one junction end, which may reflect a read error. The chain links TRBV6-1 to TRBJ1-2, with D hard to call. The CDR3 totals 12 residues. The germline CDR1 and CDR2 sequences are MNHNS and SASEGT. The CDR3 region has the DNA TGCGCCATCAGTGAGTGGAGGGCTGGCTACACCTTC. Protein product: CAISEWRAGYTF.

This CDR3 reads CASSRDGGISEKLFF. CDR3 sequence (DNA): TGTGCCAGCAGCCGGGACGGGGGCATTAGTGAAAAACTGTTTTTT. The chain recombines TRBV2 with TRBJ1-4; D is perhaps TRBD1 (6 bases). The germline CDR1 and CDR2 sequences are SNHLY and FYNNEI. The V gene lost 6 bases and the J gene lost 7 bases, with 18 bases spanning the gap. The length of the CDR3 is 15 residues.